This TCR beta chain was identified during a study of T cells in Graves' hyperthyroidism and ophthalmopathy. Regions amplified from RNA transcripts were the TCR beta CDR3 regions. HTBI primers were the set used in a first-round RT-PCR of the TCR CDR3. Each CDR3 protein gets one entry after TCRdb re-called the multiplex PCR reads with MiXCR. The sample holds a few hundred thousand distinct CDR3 sequences, about a sixth seen once. The CDR3 is made up of 11 amino acids. In germline, CDR1 is LGHNA, CDR2 YNFKEQ. Trimming left V 2 bases short and J 10 bases short, with 5 bases between. The study, taken as a whole, reports: Ophthalmopathy, which appeared later, was predicted by the model a median roughly 6.5 months before onset. A model using 13 V-J features told ophthalmopathy apart from stable hyperthyroidism.

Turning to this clonotype: Its antigen is still unknown.

Patients aged 18 to 65 had newly diagnosed hyperthyroidism lasting under 2 months. The sample was blood. The rearrangement joins TRBV4-2 to TRBJ1-4; the D is unclear. The clonotype was recovered from a woman aged 50 to 65 with Graves' hyperthyroidism. CDR3 amino acids: CASSQLGKLFF. In nucleotides, the CDR3 is TGTGCCAGCAGCCAATTGGGAAAACTGTTTTTT.